This T cell receptor beta chain was found in a study of Graves' ophthalmopathy and Graves' hyperthyroidism. Study information: At the time of initial diagnosis and before any treatment, peripheral blood was collected.

RNA served as the template for amplifying TCR beta CDR3 regions. Investigators did first-round RT-PCR with HTBI primers, then second-round multiplex PCR. TCRdb reprocessed the multiplex PCR reads with MiXCR, giving one entry per CDR3 protein. There are about 210,000 distinct CDR3 sequences in the sample; roughly 29% occur only once, and 9.1% lies in the top ten. Serum thyroxine and TRAb, along with clinical symptoms, thyroid ultrasound and orbital computed tomography, were what diagnosis relied on. This clonotype was counted ten times or more. What it binds is unknown. Overall study findings and caveats: Detected in blood as well were most expanded thyroid clonotypes with frequency above 0.001.

This TCR derives from a middle-aged man with Graves' ophthalmopathy. Sequencing was done on a sample of peripheral blood.

CDR3 bases: TGTGCCAGCAGCCAAGATCCGGGACTAGCGGGAGCCTACGAGCAGTACTTC. Amino acid sequence: CASSQDPGLAGAYEQYF. The chain employs TRBV3-1 and TRBJ2-7; 14 bases are shared with TRBD2. This CDR3 contains 17 residues. CDR1 and CDR2 from the germline V gene are LGHDT and YNNKEL (reference sequence). Trimming at V came to 0 bases and at J to 2 bases, leaving 3 bases not matched to a gene.